Below are 21 T cell receptor beta chains sequenced from a single sample in a study of T cells expressing NK-cell markers. Reanalyzing the 5' RACE reads, TCRdb keeps one entry per CDR3 protein, without DNA. The data show approximately 550,000 distinct CDR3 sequences, and the top ten clones hold approximately 3.5%. Sequencing was carried out using blood T cells: a sorted CD56 or NKG2C T cell subset, CD4+ or CD8+ T cells, or bulk PBMC T cells (not recorded which). All receptors derive from a man aged 18 to 30 in good health.

The gene calls are TRBV5-1 and TRBJ1-4; TCRdb's D call of TRBD1 is untestable without DNA. Per the germline V gene, CDR1 is SGHRS and CDR2 is YFSETQ. There are 18 residues in the CDR3. CDR3 sequence: CASSPEGTGVQLDEKLFF.

The chain is built from TRBV5-1 and TRBJ1-1; no DNA is available, so the TRBD1 call from TCRdb remains unchecked. The germline CDR1 and CDR2 sequences are SGHRS and YFSETQ. The CDR3 contains 15 residues. CDR3 amino acids: CASSMTGAGGTEAFF.

V gene TRBV20-1 combines with J gene TRBJ2-7; no DNA is available, so the TRBD2 call from TCRdb remains unchecked. The CDR3 extends over 17 amino acids. Germline V gene sequence: CDR1 DFQATT, CDR2 SNEGSKA (reference sequence). CDR3 sequence reads: CSARLPTLSGQAREQYF.

The gene calls are TRBV20-1 and TRBJ2-1; the TRBD2 assignment by TCRdb is unverifiable without DNA. The CDR3 length is 15 residues. CDR1 is DFQATT, CDR2 SNEGSKA, per germline (reference sequence). CDR3 protein: CSAHPREKTDNEQFF.

The V gene is TRBV6-2 or TRBV6-3, the J gene TRBJ2-3; checking the TCRdb D call of TRBD1 is not possible without DNA. The CDR3 covers 15 residues. Germline values: CDR1 MNHEY, CDR2 SVGEGT. CDR3 protein: CASSQLSGVTDTQYF.

The rearrangement uses TRBV5-1 and TRBJ2-1; there is no DNA to check the TCRdb D call of TRBD2. This CDR3 has 17 residues. Germline-derived CDR1 and CDR2 are SGHRS and YFSETQ. CDR3 region: CASSSGTSTPFNNEQFF.

J is TRBJ1-2 and V is TRBV20-1; no DNA is available, so the TRBD1 call from TCRdb remains unchecked. The V gene's germline CDR1 is DFQATT and CDR2 SNEGSKA (reference sequence). This CDR3 contains 15 residues. The CDR3 protein is CSARVTGGADYGYTF.

This sequence joins TRBV11-2 and TRBJ2-5. CDR1 is SGHAT and CDR2 is FQNNGV in the germline V gene. This CDR3 has 16 residues. CDR3 region: CASSLRVRTTQETQYF.

The V gene is TRBV20-1, the J gene TRBJ1-2. The CDR3 runs 13 residues. From germline, CDR1 is DFQATT and CDR2 SNEGSKA (reference sequence). CDR3 protein: CSASVSGLYGYTF.

The genes are TRBV20-1 and TRBJ1-4; TCRdb gives TRBD1 as the D gene, but with no DNA this cannot be confirmed. The V gene's germline CDR1 is DFQATT and CDR2 SNEGSKA (reference sequence). The CDR3 covers 14 residues. CDR3 loop: CSAQRPQDNEKLFF.

The chain uses TRBV7-2 and TRBJ2-1; TCRdb selects TRBD1, and the lack of DNA leaves this call unchecked. Germline V gene data show CDR1 as SGHTA and CDR2 as FQGNSA. CDR3 size: 13 residues. The CDR3: CASTKTPDRRQFF.

The gene calls are TRBV28 and TRBJ1-2. The CDR3 runs to 11 residues. Per germline, CDR1 MDHEN and CDR2 SYDVKM. The CDR3 sequence: CASSAGRMNTF.

The chain employs TRBV29-1 and TRBJ2-1. CDR1 is SQVTM, CDR2 ANQGSEA, per germline. This CDR3 is built from 14 residues. CDR3 in amino acids: CSVSDGSSYNEQFF.

The CDR3 sequence is CATAARNEQFF. The chain recombines TRBV12-3 or TRBV12-4 with TRBJ2-1. The CDR3 has 11 residues.

The chain employs TRBV7-6 and TRBJ2-5; TCRdb's D call of TRBD2 is untestable without DNA. The CDR3 covers 17 residues. The germline V gene has CDR1 SGHVS and CDR2 FNYEAQ. CDR3 sequence reads: CASSLGWALADQETQYF.

The gene calls are TRBV25-1 and TRBJ2-6. Germline V gene sequence: CDR1 MGHDK, CDR2 SYGVNS. CDR3 size: 15 residues. The CDR3 protein is CASSEFRSGANVLTF.

The CDR3 here is CASSFWRGNTDTQYF. The chain employs TRBV12-3 or TRBV12-4 and TRBJ2-3; with no DNA, the TCRdb D assignment of TRBD1 cannot be verified. The CDR3 contains 15 residues.

This rearrangement joins TRBV29-1 to TRBJ2-2. The CDR3 has 14 amino acids. Per germline, CDR1 SQVTM and CDR2 ANQGSEA. CDR3 in amino acids: CSVVNTHSAGELFF.

The rearrangement links TRBV20-1 to TRBJ2-7; the D call of TRBD1 rests on TCRdb alone, since no DNA is present to check it. This CDR3 is 14 amino acids long. Germline V CDR1 and CDR2: DFQATT, SNEGSKA (reference sequence). The CDR3 loop is CSAGGRQGDVEQYF.

V gene TRBV7-9 combines with J gene TRBJ1-2; without DNA, the TCRdb call of TRBD1 cannot be checked. Germline CDR1 reads SEHNR; CDR2 reads FQNEAQ (reference sequence). The CDR3 sequence is 14 residues long. The CDR3 protein is CASSSGGADYGYTF.

This chain joins TRBV28 and TRBJ2-1; TCRdb's D call of TRBD2 is untestable without DNA. The CDR3 has 15 residues. Looked up from germline, CDR1 is MDHEN and CDR2 is SYDVKM. The CDR3 loop is CASSLKAGRLYEQFF.